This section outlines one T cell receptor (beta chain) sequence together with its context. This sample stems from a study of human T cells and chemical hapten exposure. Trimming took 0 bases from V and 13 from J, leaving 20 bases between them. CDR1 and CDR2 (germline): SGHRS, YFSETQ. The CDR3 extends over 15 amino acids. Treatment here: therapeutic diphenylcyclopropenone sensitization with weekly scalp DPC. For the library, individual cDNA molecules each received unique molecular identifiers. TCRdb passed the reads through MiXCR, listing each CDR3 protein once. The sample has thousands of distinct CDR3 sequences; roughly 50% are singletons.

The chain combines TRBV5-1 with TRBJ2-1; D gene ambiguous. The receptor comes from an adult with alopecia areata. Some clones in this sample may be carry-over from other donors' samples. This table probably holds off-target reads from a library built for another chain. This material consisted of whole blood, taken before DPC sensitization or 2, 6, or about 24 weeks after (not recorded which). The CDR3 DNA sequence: TGCGCCAGCAGCTTGGAAGGGCAGGTATCCCTCCACCAGTTCTTC. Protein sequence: CASSLEGQVSLHQFF.